What follows are 26 T cell receptor beta chains derived from one specimen sequenced in a study of beta chain features in type 1 diabetes. TCRB transcripts that were expressed got sequenced, as all of the isolated RNA had been reverse transcribed. Profiled with immunoSEQ multiplex PCR; TCRdb holds only in-frame clones, not every one. The sample holds roughly 610,000 clones, less than 20% seen once. The sample taken for sequencing was naive CD4+ T cells from blood. The receptors were gathered from a man between 18 and 29 years old in good health.

V gene TRBV6-6 combines with J gene TRBJ1-2; D is uncertain. The CDR3 runs to 14 residues. Germline V gives CDR1 MNHNY, CDR2 SVGAGI (reference sequence). Trimming took off 0 bases at V and 1 base at J, with 6 bases between the two ends. DNA of the CDR3: TGTGCCAGCAGTTACTCGGCCTTTAACTATGGCTACACCTTC. Translation gives CASSYSAFNYGYTF.

The rearrangement uses TRBV19 and TRBJ2-7; tentatively, D is TRBD1 or TRBD2 (5 bases each). This CDR3 is 14 amino acids long. The V gene's germline CDR1 is LNHDA and CDR2 SQIVND (reference sequence). The V end was cut by 6 bases, the J end by 2 bases, with 14 bases between. The CDR3 here is CASRRAGSTYEQYF. CDR3 nucleotide sequence: TGTGCCAGTAGAAGGGCAGGGAGTACCTACGAGCAGTACTTC.

DNA for the CDR3: TGTGCCAGTATTTCGGACAGGCAGGACAATCAGCCCCAGCATTTT. This gives the protein CASISDRQDNQPQHF. The chain links TRBV19 to TRBJ1-5; 7 positions match TRBD1. The CDR3 runs 15 residues. CDR1 is LNHDA, CDR2 SQIVND, per germline (reference sequence). V shed 7 bases and J 3 bases; nucleotides not matched to a gene: 9.

This clone has more than one count but fewer than ten. This chain joins TRBV27 and TRBJ1-5; D is uncertain. V lost 3 bases and J 0 bases, leaving 9 bases between the germline ends. Germline V gene data show CDR1 as MNHEY and CDR2 as SMNVEV (reference sequence). This CDR3 is 15 amino acids long. CDR3 nucleotide sequence: TGTGCCAGCAGTTTTAGTGGGCTTAGCAATCAGCCCCAGCATTTT. This gives the protein CASSFSGLSNQPQHF.

This clone was found a few times. The V call is TRBV10-3, the J call TRBJ2-1, with TRBD1 matching over 7 bases. Losses at the gene ends were 5 bases for V and 0 bases for J; bases not matched to a gene: 7. The germline gives CDR1 ENHRY, CDR2 SYGVKD. The CDR3 is 16 amino acids. The CDR3 loop is CAISKTGVSSYNEQFF. The CDR3 nucleotides read TGTGCCATCAGTAAAACAGGGGTGAGCTCCTACAATGAGCAGTTCTTC.

The chain uses TRBV11-3 and TRBJ2-3; unclear D gene. Trimming took off 1 base at V and 1 base at J, with 9 bases between the two ends. Germline V gives CDR1 SGHNT, CDR2 YENEEA. The CDR3 extends over 15 amino acids. CDR3 nucleotides: TGTGCCAGCAGCTTAGGTGGCTCGCGCACAGATACGCAGTATTTT. This sequence encodes CASSLGGSRTDTQYF.

Only a few counts were recorded for this clone. CDR3 bases: TGCGCCAGCAGCCACCCCCCTCGGAATAAAGCGGTGGGTGGCACAGATACGCAGTATTTT. Amino acid sequence: CASSHPPRNKAVGGTDTQYF. The chain joins TRBV5-1 to TRBJ2-3, with D perhaps matching TRBD2 (5 bases). CDR1 is SGHRS and CDR2 is YFSETQ in the germline V gene. The CDR3 has 20 amino acids. The V end lost 4 bases, the J end lost 1 base, and 28 bases lay between the germline ends.

The V gene is TRBV9, the J gene TRBJ2-1; no clear D. The CDR3 is 16 residues long. V was cut by 0 bases and J by 4 bases, with 14 bases left in between. Germline-derived CDR1 and CDR2 are SGDLS and YYNGEE. The CDR3 region is CASSVEVALGYNEQFF. CDR3 DNA sequence: TGTGCCAGCAGCGTAGAAGTGGCCCTGGGGTACAATGAGCAGTTCTTC. The full variable domain, completed using reference TRBV9 and TRBJ2-1, is DSGVTQTPKHLITATGQRVTLRCSPRSGDLSVYWYQQSLDQGLQFLIQYYNGEERAKGNILERFSAQQFPDLHSELNLSSLELGDSALYFCASSVEVALGYNEQFFGPGTRLTVL.

This clone was seen a handful of times. V usage is TRBV6-1 and J usage is TRBJ2-1, with TRBD2 matching 15 bases. Germline V gives CDR1 MNHNS, CDR2 SASEGT. The junction had 1 base not matched to a gene; V was cut back by 2 bases and J by 5 bases. The CDR3 spans 16 residues. CDR3 sequence reads: CASSERTSGGDNEQFF. Here the CDR3 DNA reads TGTGCCAGCAGTGAACGGACTAGCGGGGGGGACAATGAGCAGTTCTTC.

The chain is built from TRBV5-1 and TRBJ1-5; no clear D. The CDR3 length is 15 residues. Deletions cut 0 bases from V and 3 bases from J, with 10 bases between. Germline assignment: CDR1 SGHRS and CDR2 YFSETQ. The CDR3 nucleotides are TGCGCCAGCAGCTTGGCCGGAGCGTACAATCAGCCCCAGCATTTT. This codes for CASSLAGAYNQPQHF.

This clone came up a few times. This chain uses TRBV9 with TRBJ1-6; D is ambiguous. CDR1 is SGDLS, CDR2 YYNGEE, per germline. V dropped 0 bases and J dropped 2 bases, with 6 bases sitting between them. This CDR3 contains 15 residues. CDR3 protein: CASSVEGTYNSPLHF. CDR3 DNA sequence: TGTGCCAGCAGCGTAGAGGGAACCTATAATTCACCCCTCCACTTT.

The chain has TRBV5-4 and TRBJ2-7; TRBD2 aligns across 8 bases. V was clipped by 1 base and J by 1 base; unmatched bases: 4. The CDR3 is 15 residues long. Per the germline V gene, CDR1 is SGHNT and CDR2 is YYREEE (reference sequence). CDR3 protein: CASSLQGLGSYEQYF. CDR3 nucleotides: TGTGCCAGCAGCTTGCAGGGACTAGGGTCCTACGAGCAGTACTTC.

In its sample, this clone was seen a few times. This chain uses TRBV6-6 with TRBJ2-7, with D hard to call. With 0 bases removed from V and 3 bases from J, the gap between germline ends came to 9 bases. The CDR3 totals 14 residues. The germline V gene encodes CDR1 MNHNY and CDR2 SVGAGI (reference sequence). In DNA, the CDR3 is TGTGCCAGCAGTTACTCAGGCAGCAACTACGAGCAGTACTTC. It yields the protein CASSYSGSNYEQYF.

The chain couples TRBV27 to TRBJ2-5; tentative D call: TRBD1 (6 bases). The CDR3 length is 15 residues. Trimming removed 3 bases from V and 2 bases from J, with 13 bases in between. CDR1 and CDR2 from the germline V gene are MNHEY and SMNVEV (reference sequence). In nucleotides, the CDR3 is TGTGCCAGCAGTTTTAGGGGGATCGCGCAAGAGACCCAGTACTTC. Translation gives CASSFRGIAQETQYF.

The sample holds a few counts of this clone. The chain employs TRBV18 and TRBJ2-4, with unresolved D. CDR1 and CDR2 (germline): KGHSH, LQKENI. The CDR3 length is 13 residues. Trimming shortened V by 6 bases and J by 0 bases, and 6 bases separated the two germline ends. This CDR3 reads CASSEGAKNIQYF. CDR3 coding DNA: TGTGCCAGCTCGGAAGGAGCCAAAAACATTCAGTACTTC.

This clone has just a few counts. This chain links TRBV7-6 with TRBJ2-7; 11 bases match TRBD1. CDR1 and CDR2 (germline): SGHVS, FNYEAQ. The junction had 19 bases not matched to a gene; V was cut back by 9 bases and J by 3 bases. The CDR3 totals 18 residues. The CDR3 spells CARQPGTGGLKSVYEQYF. DNA of the CDR3: TGTGCCAGGCAACCCGGGACAGGGGGTTTGAAATCCGTCTACGAGCAGTACTTC.

V is TRBV5-7 and J is TRBJ2-1; D is tentatively TRBD1 or TRBD2 (5 bases each). TRBV5-7 is noted as an ORF with a role that remains uncertain. Trimming stripped 4 bases from V and 0 bases from J, with 14 bases between. The CDR3 spans 16 residues. The CDR3 nucleotides are TGTGCCAGCAGCCCCCGGGGCCACAGCTCCTACAATGAGCAGTTCTTC. Protein sequence: CASSPRGHSSYNEQFF.

This clone was seen a handful of times. The rearrangement links TRBV29-1 to TRBJ1-4; D is ambiguous. V was clipped by 4 bases and J by 10 bases, with 16 bases between them. The length of the CDR3 is 13 residues. Per germline, CDR1 SQVTM and CDR2 ANQGSEA. DNA for the CDR3: TGCAGCGTTGGTTTGGCCCACATGACAAAACTGTTTTTT. This encodes CSVGLAHMTKLFF.

This chain uses TRBV6-5 with TRBJ1-3; D is undetermined. V was trimmed by 7 bases and J by 3 bases, leaving 16 bases between them. The CDR3 has 15 residues. CDR1 is MNHEY, CDR2 SVGAGI, per germline. The CDR3, as DNA: TGTGCCAGCACCCTTGGGTTGAGCTTTGGAAACACCATATATTTT. It yields the protein CASTLGLSFGNTIYF.

This clone came up a few times. The rearrangement joins TRBV5-1 to TRBJ1-3, with D possibly matching TRBD1 (6 bases). The CDR3 spans 16 residues. The germline CDR1 and CDR2 sequences are SGHRS and YFSETQ. With 1 base removed from V and 0 bases from J, the gap between germline ends came to 11 bases. The CDR3 protein is CASSLYGTSSGNTIYF. For the CDR3, the DNA is TGCGCCAGCAGCTTGTACGGGACAAGCTCTGGAAACACCATATATTTT.

The chain recombines TRBV5-4 with TRBJ1-2, with D hard to call. CDR1 and CDR2 from the germline V gene are SGHNT and YYREEE (reference sequence). This CDR3 contains 13 residues. V was pared by 10 bases and J by 0 bases, with 13 bases between. This CDR3 reads CAVNQLTNYGYTF. Here the CDR3 DNA reads TGTGCCGTCAACCAGCTAACTAACTATGGCTACACCTTC.

This clone was observed a handful of times. The rearrangement uses TRBV7-3 and TRBJ2-3, with TRBD1 matching 7 bases. The ends lost 1 base at V and 2 bases at J; junction bases unmatched: 6. The CDR3 totals 16 residues. Germline CDR1 is SGHTA and CDR2 is FQGTGA. The CDR3: CASSLNGRGNTDTQYF. CDR3 DNA sequence: TGTGCCAGCAGCTTAAACGGCAGGGGGAACACAGATACGCAGTATTTT.

This clone was counted between two and nine times. The chain recombines TRBV5-1 with TRBJ2-6; 8 bases match TRBD2. CDR1 SGHRS and CDR2 YFSETQ come from the germline V gene. Trimming cost V 5 bases and J 4 bases; bases outside gene matches: 8. The CDR3 runs 16 residues. CDR3 protein: CASRAGGPAGANVLTF. CDR3 DNA sequence: TGCGCCAGCAGGGCGGGGGGCCCAGCGGGGGCCAACGTCCTGACTTTC.

V and J are TRBV14 and TRBJ1-2, with 7 bases identical to TRBD1. There are 18 residues in the CDR3. CDR1 SGHDN and CDR2 FVKESK come from the germline V gene. J lost 0 bases, V lost 4 bases, and 14 bases had no gene match. The CDR3 DNA reads TGTGCCAGCAGCCGTTACTCGGACAGGCGGGTGGCTAACTATGGCTACACCTTC. This encodes CASSRYSDRRVANYGYTF.

The chain combines TRBV7-9 with TRBJ1-1; no clear D. Germline assignment: CDR1 SEHNR and CDR2 FQNEAQ (reference sequence). With 5 bases removed from V and 4 bases from J, the gap between germline ends came to 5 bases. The length of the CDR3 is 11 residues. The DNA for the CDR3 is TGTGCCAGCAGCCTTTTCACTGAAGCTTTCTTT. Its translation: CASSLFTEAFF.

The rearrangement links TRBV5-4 to TRBJ1-1; D is unresolved. The V gene's germline CDR1 is SGHNT and CDR2 YYREEE (reference sequence). The CDR3 is 13 amino acids. Trimming shortened V by 1 base and J by 3 bases, and 7 bases separated the two germline ends. CDR3 sequence (DNA): TGTGCCAGCAGCTTGATCTGGGACACTGAAGCTTTCTTT. Translated: CASSLIWDTEAFF.